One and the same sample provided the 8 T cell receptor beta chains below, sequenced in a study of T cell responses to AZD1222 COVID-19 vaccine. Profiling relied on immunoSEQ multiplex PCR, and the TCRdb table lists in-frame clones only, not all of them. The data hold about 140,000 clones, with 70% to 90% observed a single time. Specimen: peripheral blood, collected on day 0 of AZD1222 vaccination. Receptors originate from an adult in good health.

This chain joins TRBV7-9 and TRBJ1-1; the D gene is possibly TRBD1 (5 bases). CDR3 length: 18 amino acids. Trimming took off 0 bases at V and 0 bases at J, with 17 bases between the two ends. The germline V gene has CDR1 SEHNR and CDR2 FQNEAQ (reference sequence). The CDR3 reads CASSLAQGSFRMNTEAFF. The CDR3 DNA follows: TGTGCCAGCAGCTTAGCTCAGGGTTCATTCAGAATGAACACTGAAGCTTTCTTT.

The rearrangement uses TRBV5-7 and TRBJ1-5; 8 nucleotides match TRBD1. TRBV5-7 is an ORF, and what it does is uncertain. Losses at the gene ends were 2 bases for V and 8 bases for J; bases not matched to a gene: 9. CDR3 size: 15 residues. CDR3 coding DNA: TGTGCCAGCAGCTTCCTTGGACAGGGAATAAAGCCCCAGCATTTT. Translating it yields CASSFLGQGIKPQHF.

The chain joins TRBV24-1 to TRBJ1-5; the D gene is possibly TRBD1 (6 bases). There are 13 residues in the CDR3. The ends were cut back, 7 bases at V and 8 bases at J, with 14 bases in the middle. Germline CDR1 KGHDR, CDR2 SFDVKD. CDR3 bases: TGTGCCACCAGGGGGGGCTTCGAGGAGCCCCAGCATTTT. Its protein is CATRGGFEEPQHF.

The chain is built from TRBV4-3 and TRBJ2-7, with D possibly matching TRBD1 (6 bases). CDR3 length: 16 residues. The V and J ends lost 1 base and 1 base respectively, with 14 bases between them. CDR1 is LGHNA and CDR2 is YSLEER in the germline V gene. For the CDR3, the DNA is TGCGCCAGCAGCCAAGTGTCTGGGGGCCGATCCTACGAGCAGTACTTC. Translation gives CASSQVSGGRSYEQYF.

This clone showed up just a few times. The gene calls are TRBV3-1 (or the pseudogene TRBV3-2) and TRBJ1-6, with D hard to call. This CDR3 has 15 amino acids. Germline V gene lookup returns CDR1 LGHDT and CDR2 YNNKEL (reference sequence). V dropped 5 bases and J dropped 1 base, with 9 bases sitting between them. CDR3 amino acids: CASSSRGSYNSPLHF. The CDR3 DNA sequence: TGTGCCAGCAGCTCCCGGGGTTCCTATAATTCACCCCTCCACTTT.

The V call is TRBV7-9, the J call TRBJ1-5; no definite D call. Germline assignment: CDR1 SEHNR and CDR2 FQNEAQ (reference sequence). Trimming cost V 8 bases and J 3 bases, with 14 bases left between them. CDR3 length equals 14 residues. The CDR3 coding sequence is TGTGCCAGCGCCAATGAGGGCTACAATCAGCCCCAGCATTTT. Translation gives CASANEGYNQPQHF.

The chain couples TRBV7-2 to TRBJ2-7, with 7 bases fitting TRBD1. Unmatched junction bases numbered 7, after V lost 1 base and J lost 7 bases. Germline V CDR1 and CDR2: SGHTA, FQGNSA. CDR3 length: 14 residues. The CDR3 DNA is TGTGCCAGCAGCTTAGATGGGACAGCCGGGGAGCAGTACTTC. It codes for CASSLDGTAGEQYF.

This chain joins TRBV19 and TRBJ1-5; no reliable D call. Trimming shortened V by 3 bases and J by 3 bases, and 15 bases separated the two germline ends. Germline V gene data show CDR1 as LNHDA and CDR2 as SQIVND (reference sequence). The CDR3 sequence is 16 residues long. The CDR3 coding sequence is TGTGCCAGTAGTATCTTCTTCGCGGAAACCAATCAGCCCCAGCATTTT. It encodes CASSIFFAETNQPQHF. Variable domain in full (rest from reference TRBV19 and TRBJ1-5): DGGITQSPKYLFRKEGQNVTLSCEQNLNHDAMYWYRQDPGQGLRLIYYSQIVNDFQKGDIAEGYSVSREKKESFPLTVTSAQKNPTAFYLCASSIFFAETNQPQHFGDGTRLSIL.